This T cell receptor (beta chain) is drawn from a study of technical replicates of blood from a few donors. V lost 5 bases, J lost 2 bases, and 9 bases stayed unmatched. This CDR3 comprises 18 residues. Germline lookup yields CDR1 SEHNR and CDR2 FQNEAQ (reference sequence). The repertoire was sequenced with immunoSEQ multiplex PCR; TCRdb's copy has only in-frame clones and lacks some. Among about 13,000 clones listed, 95% were seen once. Sequenced: PBMCs. The chain has TRBV7-9 and TRBJ2-3; 14 positions match TRBD2. The receptor was derived from a human donor in good health. The CDR3: CASSPTWTSGGITDTQYF. CDR3 coding DNA: TGTGCCAGCAGCCCCACCTGGACTAGCGGGGGGATCACAGATACGCAGTATTTT. Full variable domain (remainder filled in from reference TRBV7-9 and TRBJ2-3): DTGVSQNPRHKITKRGQNVTFRCDPISEHNRLYWYRQTLGQGPEFLTYFQNEAQLEKSRLLSDRFSAERPKGSFSTLEIQRTEQGDSAMYLCASSPTWTSGGITDTQYFGPGTRLTVL.